The TCR beta chain under discussion was sequenced for a study of T cells in localized non-small cell lung cancer. Sequenced by immunoSEQ multiplex PCR; TCRdb stores in-frame clones only, minus some. The sample consists of tens of thousands of clones, 70% to 90% of them appearing once. Study results and caveats: Uninvolved adjacent lung had the highest recorded T cell clonality, with tumor below it.

The table lists this clone with a count of one. Its antigen is unidentified. The CDR3 loop spans 14 amino acids. Germline CDR1 MNHEY, CDR2 SVGAGI. V lost 6 bases and J lost 4; bases outside the gene matches: 6. This sample comprised PBMCs, obtained before any cancer treatment. The receptor was derived from a female donor with stage II lung adenocarcinoma. The chain joins TRBV6-5 to TRBJ1-1; 9 bases map to TRBD1. The CDR3: CASSWTGVATEAFF. DNA for the CDR3: TGTGCCAGCAGCTGGACAGGGGTTGCCACTGAAGCTTTCTTT.